This record looks at one T cell receptor (beta chain) sequence and its context. Its target is not known. The source of the sample is a study of cytomegalovirus exposure and HLA in healthy donors. The PCR ran on 60 Vbeta and 13 Jbeta primers. Assay used: immunoSEQ multiplex PCR; TCRdb lists only in-frame clones, some missing. The sample lists around 130,000 clones; more than 60% were seen once. Broader study findings: Later analysis identified several of the most significant clusters that appeared linked to common viral pathogens. Available immune exposure information was restricted to CMV serostatus only.

Material for sequencing was PBMCs. This receptor was taken from a woman aged 40 to 55 in good health and CMV-seronegative.

The CDR3 sequence: CASTSGGGRWSTDTQYF. The CDR3 nucleotides read TGTGCCAGCACCTCGGGGGGCGGGAGGTGGAGCACAGATACGCAGTATTTT. The chain has TRBV7-2 and TRBJ2-3, with 8 bases identical to TRBD2. Germline V gives CDR1 SGHTA, CDR2 FQGNSA. V lost 7 bases and J lost 0; bases outside the gene matches: 12. There are 17 residues in the CDR3.